The T cell receptor (beta chain) described here comes from a study of shared clonotypes between healthy human individuals. Turning to the study itself: Aged 18 to 49, the donors were a couple of women and a few men. Plates per donor: three CD4 naive, three CD4 memory, two CD8 naive, one CD8 memory. General observations from the study: What naive subsets generally showed was a larger estimated richness than memory subsets showed.

A note on this clone: Its antigen is currently unknown.

Sequencing was performed with immunoSEQ multiplex PCR; in TCRdb, only in-frame clones are kept and a portion is missing. The data hold some 1,100,000 clones, with approximately 80% observed a single time. The CDR3 contains 16 residues. Trimming cost V 2 bases and J 1 base, with 13 bases left between them. The V gene's germline CDR1 is SNHLY and CDR2 FYNNEI. Each donor was a Caucasian adult residing in Nashville, Tennessee. The sequenced material came from memory CD4+ T cells from PBMCs. The subset is: CD45RA-negative fraction. The receptor's source is a man aged 18-30 years in good health. Some clones in this sample may be carry-over from other donors' samples. The V call is TRBV2, the J call TRBJ2-3, with D possibly TRBD2 on 5 matching bases. In nucleotides, the CDR3 is TGTGCCAGCAGTGAACCCGACCCCGGGGGCACAGATACGCAGTATTTT. It translates to CASSEPDPGGTDTQYF.